The rows below give T cell receptor beta chains drawn from one sample of a study of memory CD4+ T cells and cytomegalovirus serostatus. Sequencing was performed with immunoSEQ multiplex PCR; in TCRdb, only in-frame clones are kept and a portion is missing. The sample gives about 100,000 clones, under 90% of which show up once; about 3.6% is in the top ten. Sequencing input: memory CD4+ T cells from blood. All receptors come from an adult in good health and CMV-seropositive. CDR3s include the opening cysteine and the closing phenylalanine or tryptophan.

j_call	v_call	cdr3_aa
TRBJ1-3	TRBV7-8	CASSLAGGGNTIYF
TRBJ1-1	TRBV7-9	CASSQGESEAFF
TRBJ1-3	TRBV28	CASSFGLAGGSGNTIYF
TRBJ2-2	TRBV7-8	CASSLNSGSGELFF
TRBJ2-3	TRBV5-1	CASSLARKTSASTDTQYF
TRBJ1-1	TRBV9	CASSALAGYTEAFF
TRBJ2-2	TRBV19	CASSIGWGPYTGELFF
TRBJ1-1	TRBV7-3	CASSLAGQMNTEAFF
TRBJ1-4	TRBV6-1	CASSAGQFNEKLFF
TRBJ2-7	TRBV6-5	CASSSVRLGSYEQYF
TRBJ2-1	TRBV15	CATSRGGGRAGNEQFF
TRBJ1-1	TRBV29-1	CSVGGRERTEAFF
TRBJ1-1	TRBV5-1	CASGSWAGGNTEAFF
TRBJ1-5	TRBV28	CASSSSGIRNQPQHF
TRBJ2-5	TRBV5-1	CASTRGAGGDQETQYF
TRBJ1-6	TRBV27	CASSLNFRGLGSPLHF
TRBJ2-7	TRBV10-2	CASSVESEQYF
TRBJ1-2	TRBV30	CAWTTGVYGYTF
TRBJ1-1	TRBV14	CASRGGNTEAFF
TRBJ2-3	TRBV7-2	CASSLDWTDTQYF
TRBJ2-1	TRBV5-1	CASSFDGDENNEQFF
TRBJ2-1	TRBV6-5	CASSYSFKNEQFF
TRBJ2-1	TRBV5-8	CASSLYDGSSYNEQFF
TRBJ2-7	TRBV13	CASSVQRELYEQYF
TRBJ1-1	TRBV5-1	CASSSGQGYGVNTEAFF
TRBJ1-5	TRBV2	CASSEGQLVAQPQHF
TRBJ1-1	TRBV19	CASRGSGGVRAFF
TRBJ2-2	TRBV11-3	CASSLRQDLNTGELFF
TRBJ1-5	TRBV4-3	CASSQDAPGNQPQHF
TRBJ1-2	TRBV27	CASSFSGLGSYGYTF
TRBJ2-2	TRBV19	CASKPGDLNTGELFF
TRBJ1-3	TRBV5-1	CANPGRWNDSGNTIYF
TRBJ1-2	TRBV7-2	CASSLRRNYGYTF
TRBJ1-1	TRBV29-1	CSVSYSGMNTEAFF
TRBJ1-2	TRBV6-4	CASSDSLEEGAPIYGYTF
TRBJ1-2	TRBV28	CASSLGGEAYGYTF
TRBJ2-2	TRBV5-1	CASSFFVSENTGELFF
TRBJ2-2	TRBV4-2	CASSQDGGPGELFF
TRBJ2-2	TRBV7-7	CASSLELRGELFF
TRBJ2-7	TRBV9	CASSPQAAGGYEQYF